This T cell receptor beta chain originates from a study of cytomegalovirus exposure and HLA in healthy donors. The PCR was carried out with 60 Vbeta primers and 13 Jbeta primers. Profiled with immunoSEQ multiplex PCR; TCRdb holds only in-frame clones, not every one. This repertoire includes roughly 70,000 clones. The CDR3 has 16 residues. CDR1 and CDR2 (germline): SGHTA, FQGNSA. V lost 5 bases, J lost 8 bases, and 13 bases stayed unmatched. Sequences were obtained from PBMCs. The chain combines TRBV7-2 with TRBJ1-4, with TRBD1 matching over 8 bases. The source of this sequence is a female donor in good health and CMV-seropositive. The CDR3 spells CASSPTGVLSGEKLFF. The CDR3 DNA follows: TGTGCCAGCAGCCCGACAGGGGTCCTCTCGGGAGAAAAACTGTTTTTT.